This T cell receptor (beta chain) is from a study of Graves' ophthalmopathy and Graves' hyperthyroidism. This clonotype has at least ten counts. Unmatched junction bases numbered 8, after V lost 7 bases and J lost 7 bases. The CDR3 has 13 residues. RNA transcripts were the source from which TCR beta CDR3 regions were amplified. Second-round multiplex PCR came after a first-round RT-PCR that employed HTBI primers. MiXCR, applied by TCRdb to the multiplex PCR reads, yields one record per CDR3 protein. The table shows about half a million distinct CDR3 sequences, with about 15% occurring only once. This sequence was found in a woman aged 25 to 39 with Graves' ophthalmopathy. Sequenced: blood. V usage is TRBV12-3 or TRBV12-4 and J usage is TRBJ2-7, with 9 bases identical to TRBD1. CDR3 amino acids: CASTTTGGREQYF. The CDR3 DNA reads TGTGCCAGCACCACGACAGGGGGGCGGGAGCAGTACTTC.